Listed below are T cell receptor beta chains from one sample, sequenced in a study of molecular identifiers for immune sequencing clone quantification. TCRdb called the PCR reads again in MiXCR, with one record for every CDR3 protein. The sample lists approximately 590,000 distinct CDR3 sequences; about 25% were seen once. Sequencing used naive CD8+ T cells from blood, with Jurkat cell RNA spiked in. The source of these receptors is a human donor in good health. Some libraries in this study had Jurkat cell RNA spiked in. CDR3s include the opening cysteine and the closing phenylalanine or tryptophan. A D gene is named only where the DNA matches it firmly. Rows give clone size only sometimes, using once, few, many, or a class for an expanded clone.

D gene,V gene,J gene,clone size,CDR3 protein,CDR3 DNA
.,TRBV5-5,TRBJ2-2,.,CASSYEVANTGELFF,TGTGCCAGCAGCTACGAGGTCGCGAACACCGGGGAGCTGTTTTTT
.,TRBV27,TRBJ1-5,.,CASAATGGANQPQHF,TGTGCCAGCGCCGCTACTGGGGGTGCCAATCAGCCCCAGCATTTT
.,TRBV6-5,TRBJ2-1,many,CASGSVGGSRDEQFF,TGTGCCAGCGGATCGGTGGGGGGTAGCAGGGATGAGCAGTTCTTC
.,TRBV7-9,TRBJ2-2,.,CASVRLANTGELFF,TGTGCCAGCGTGCGACTCGCGAACACCGGGGAGCTGTTTTTT
.,TRBV21-1,TRBJ2-7,few,CASSSRDRAPF,TGTGCCAGCAGCAGCCGGGACAGGGCCCCTTTC
TRBD2,TRBV20-1,TRBJ2-2,.,CSASEGLAGSDTGELFF,TGCAGTGCTAGTGAAGGACTAGCGGGATCGGACACCGGGGAGCTGTTTTTT
.,TRBV14,TRBJ1-2,many,CASSQLRDNGYTF,TGTGCCAGCAGCCAACTCCGGGACAATGGCTACACCTTC
TRBD2,TRBV7-7,TRBJ2-7,few,CASRPRTSFLSYEQYF,TGTGCCAGCAGACCGAGGACTAGCTTTTTGTCCTACGAGCAGTACTTC
.,TRBV27,TRBJ1-1,few,CASSFAPDTEAFF,TGTGCCAGCAGTTTCGCCCCTGACACTGAAGCTTTCTTT
.,TRBV19,TRBJ2-7,few,CASSATGTPAYEQYF,TGTGCCAGTAGTGCCACCGGGACACCCGCCTACGAGCAGTACTTC
.,TRBV21-1,TRBJ2-5,.,CASRSDDGGGETQYF,TGTGCCAGCAGGTCCGACGATGGCGGTGGGGAGACCCAGTACTTC
.,TRBV14,TRBJ1-1,.,CASSQEHRPYNTEAFF,TGTGCCAGCAGCCAAGAGCACCGACCCTACAACACTGAAGCTTTCTTT
TRBD1,TRBV7-9,TRBJ2-7,many,CASSSTGQATYEQYF,TGTGCCAGCAGCTCCACGGGACAGGCAACCTACGAGCAGTACTTC
.,TRBV9,TRBJ2-3,.,CASGAASHSNTQYF,TGTGCCAGCGGCGCCGCTAGTCATTCAAATACGCAGTATTTT
.,TRBV5-1,TRBJ1-1,once,CASSGWTVGDTEAFF,TGCGCCAGCAGCGGTTGGACAGTGGGTGACACTGAAGCTTTCTTT
.,TRBV27,TRBJ1-2,.,CASSFLGGLHGYTF,TGTGCCAGCAGTTTTCTTGGGGGCTTACATGGCTACACCTTC
.,TRBV28,TRBJ1-4,few,CASSLRLSNEKLFF,TGTGCCAGCAGTTTACGGTTGTCTAATGAAAAACTGTTTTTT
.,TRBV11-2,TRBJ1-1,.,CASSPIWGTEAFF,TGTGCCAGCAGCCCCATTTGGGGCACTGAAGCTTTCTTT
.,TRBV3-1,TRBJ2-1,few,CASSQDAAAIGQFNNEQFF,TGTGCCAGCAGCCAAGACGCTGCGGCAATCGGACAGTTTAACAATGAGCAGTTCTTC
TRBD2,TRBV7-9,TRBJ2-1,few,CASTLAGDNEQFF,TGTGCCAGCACCCTAGCGGGCGACAATGAGCAGTTCTTC
TRBD1,TRBV24-1,TRBJ2-3,.,CATSDRGDRVGDTQYF,TGTGCCACCAGTGACCGCGGGGACAGGGTCGGAGATACGCAGTATTTT
TRBD2,TRBV30,TRBJ2-2,few,CAIKDRTSGSNTGELFF,TGTGCCATAAAAGACCGGACTAGCGGGAGTAACACCGGGGAGCTGTTTTTT
TRBD2,TRBV12-3/TRBV12-4,TRBJ2-5,few,CASSLFYRGGQETQYF,TGTGCCAGCAGTTTATTCTATCGGGGGGGCCAAGAGACCCAGTACTTC
TRBD1,TRBV30,TRBJ2-7,many,CAWSVTGGYEQYF,TGTGCCTGGAGCGTGACAGGGGGCTACGAGCAGTACTTC
.,TRBV5-1,TRBJ2-5,many,CASSRDWRVAETQYF,TGCGCCAGCAGCCGGGACTGGAGGGTAGCCGAGACCCAGTACTTC
TRBD2,TRBV27,TRBJ2-2,.,CASSITSSGRSTGELFF,TGTGCCAGCAGTATTACCAGTAGCGGGAGGAGCACCGGGGAGCTGTTTTTT
.,TRBV4-3,TRBJ1-4,few,CASSQDQVVREKLFF,TGCGCCAGCAGCCAAGATCAAGTGGTTCGAGAAAAACTGTTTTTT
TRBD2,TRBV7-9,TRBJ2-7,.,CASSRSEASGEYEQYF,TGTGCCAGCAGCCGCTCGGAAGCTAGCGGGGAATACGAGCAGTACTTC
.,TRBV27,TRBJ2-3,many,CASSLQTAQTPDTQYF,TGTGCCAGCAGTTTACAGACAGCCCAGACTCCAGATACGCAGTATTTT
TRBD1,TRBV6-6,TRBJ1-6,once,CASSTQGAPRDVHF,TGTGCCAGCAGTACACAGGGGGCACCCCGTGATGTCCACTTT
TRBD2,TRBV6-2/TRBV6-3,TRBJ2-5,many,CASSEPGLAGEETQYF,TGTGCCAGCAGTGAACCGGGACTAGCGGGGGAAGAGACCCAGTACTTC
.,TRBV25-1,TRBJ2-7,many,CASSGAGTERYEQYF,TGTGCCAGCAGCGGAGCCGGGACGGAAAGATACGAGCAGTACTTC
.,TRBV6-5,TRBJ2-7,.,CASSYRGSAYEPYF,TGTGCCAGCAGTTACAGGGGGAGTGCCTACGAGCCGTACTTC
TRBD2,TRBV12-3/TRBV12-4,TRBJ2-1,.,CASSLGREGQGEQFF,TGTGCCAGCAGTTTAGGGCGGGAGGGCCAGGGTGAGCAGTTCTTC
.,TRBV6-5,TRBJ2-3,.,CASSYLVGDRGTQYF,TGTGCCAGCAGTTATCTAGTCGGTGATAGGGGTACGCAGTATTTT